A single sample gave rise to the 25 T cell receptor beta chains below, sequenced in a study of blood T cell repertoires in COVID-19. Profiled with immunoSEQ multiplex PCR; TCRdb holds only in-frame clones, not every one. The sample has roughly 81,000 clones; 89% are singletons. Sequencing was performed on peripheral blood. The receptors here all came from a man aged 65 to 85 with active or convalescent COVID-19.

The chain joins TRBV30 to TRBJ1-1, with D maybe TRBD1 (6 bases). V was shortened by 3 bases and J by 10 bases, with 18 bases between the two germline ends. The CDR3 consists of 13 residues. The germline V gene encodes CDR1 GTSNPN and CDR2 SVGIG (reference sequence). The chain's CDR3 is CAWREQGFVRAFF. DNA for the CDR3: TGTGCCTGGAGGGAACAGGGATTTGTGAGAGCTTTCTTT.

This chain links TRBV5-1 with TRBJ2-1; 11 bases are shared with TRBD1. The CDR3 contains 14 residues. CDR1 is SGHRS, CDR2 YFSETQ, per germline. V was pared by 4 bases and J by 5 bases, with 2 bases of the junction left unmatched. CDR3 sequence reads: CASSGGQGDNEQFF. The DNA for the CDR3 is TGCGCCAGCAGCGGGGGACAGGGGGACAATGAGCAGTTCTTC.

This clone occurred once. The chain links TRBV19 to TRBJ1-1; no clear D gene. The V end lost 6 bases, the J end lost 0 bases, and 11 bases lay between the germline ends. Germline values: CDR1 LNHDA, CDR2 SQIVND (reference sequence). The CDR3 is 14 residues long. In DNA form, the CDR3 reads TGTGCCAGTAGGGAAGCGAGCATGAACACTGAAGCTTTCTTT. Its translation: CASREASMNTEAFF.

The chain recombines TRBV6-5 with TRBJ1-1; 10 bases agree with TRBD1. The germline V gene has CDR1 MNHEY and CDR2 SVGAGI. This CDR3 has 15 amino acids. J was trimmed by 5 bases and V by 4 bases; bases with no gene match: 7. CDR3 sequence (DNA): TGTGCCAGCAGTTTGACAGGGGGCGGATTGACTGAAGCTTTCTTT. Protein sequence: CASSLTGGGLTEAFF.

This sequence joins TRBV19 and TRBJ1-2, with D maybe TRBD1 (6 bases). Trimming cost V 5 bases and J 5 bases, with 18 bases left between them. CDR3 length: 15 residues. CDR1 LNHDA and CDR2 SQIVND come from the germline V gene (reference sequence). The CDR3: CASSRNGDKGYGYTF. The CDR3 DNA is TGTGCCAGTAGTCGGAATGGGGACAAGGGGTATGGCTACACCTTC.

DNA of the CDR3: TGTGCCAGCGACCGGGACAGGGAAGGTATCACTGAAGCTTTCTTT. Translated: CASDRDREGITEAFF. The chain has TRBV21-1 and TRBJ1-1; TRBD1, the D gene given by the table, was not confirmed from the DNA. TRBV21-1 is a pseudogene segment. This CDR3 has 15 residues.

The chain couples TRBV6-6 to TRBJ2-3, with 7 nucleotides matching TRBD1. V shed 0 bases and J 3 bases; nucleotides not matched to a gene: 6. From germline, CDR1 is MNHNY and CDR2 SVGAGI (reference sequence). The CDR3 is 16 amino acids. The CDR3 sequence: CASSYSGRGITDTQYF. In nucleotides, the CDR3 is TGTGCCAGCAGTTACTCGGGCAGGGGGATAACAGATACGCAGTATTTT.

This sequence joins TRBV6-5 and TRBJ1-2; 9 bases match TRBD1. V lost 7 bases and J lost 5; bases outside the gene matches: 8. This CDR3 region has 14 residues. The germline CDR1 and CDR2 sequences are MNHEY and SVGAGI. The CDR3 spells CASNRQGGGYGYTF. CDR3 nucleotides: TGTGCCAGCAACCGACAGGGGGGAGGGTATGGCTACACCTTC.

The chain uses TRBV5-1 and TRBJ1-1, with a weak D call TRBD1 (6 bases). This CDR3 region has 14 residues. Trimming shortened V by 0 bases and J by 3 bases, and 9 bases separated the two germline ends. Germline V gene data show CDR1 as SGHRS and CDR2 as YFSETQ. CDR3 in DNA: TGCGCCAGCAGCTTGGGGACAGCCCACACTGAAGCTTTCTTT. It yields the protein CASSLGTAHTEAFF.

The V call is TRBV30, the J call TRBJ1-4; D gene unclear. CDR3 size: 14 residues. Trimming pared 1 base from V and 6 bases from J, leaving 12 bases between. The germline V gene has CDR1 GTSNPN and CDR2 SVGIG (reference sequence). The CDR3 nucleotides are TGTGCCTGGAGTGGCCGGGGAAGCGATGAAAAACTGTTTTTT. It specifies CAWSGRGSDEKLFF.

The rearrangement joins TRBV27 to TRBJ2-3; 15 positions match TRBD2. Germline V gene data show CDR1 as MNHEY and CDR2 as SMNVEV (reference sequence). The CDR3 is made up of 17 amino acids. Losses at the gene ends were 5 bases for V and 2 bases for J; bases not matched to a gene: 5. The CDR3 nucleotides read TGTGCCAGCAGTCCAGGGACTAGCGGGGGGTACACAGATACGCAGTATTTT. It codes for CASSPGTSGGYTDTQYF.

The rearrangement links TRBV11-2 to TRBJ2-5; D perhaps matches TRBD1 (6 bases). Per the germline V gene, CDR1 is SGHAT and CDR2 is FQNNGV. This CDR3 spans 14 amino acids. Trimming cost V 1 base and J 5 bases, with 11 bases left between them. The CDR3: CASSLGQGYETQYF. The CDR3 nucleotides read TGTGCCAGCAGCTTAGGGCAGGGGTACGAGACCCAGTACTTC.

CDR3 sequence: CASSPAMERVKRDTQYF. The DNA of the CDR3 is TGTGCCAGCAGCCCCGCGATGGAGCGGGTGAAAAGAGATACGCAGTATTTT. V gene TRBV27 combines with J gene TRBJ2-3, with D perhaps matching TRBD2 (6 bases). V was clipped by 6 bases and J by 5 bases, with 24 bases between them. This CDR3 contains 17 residues. Germline-derived CDR1 and CDR2 are MNHEY and SMNVEV (reference sequence).

V is TRBV6-5 and J is TRBJ1-2; D is unresolved. V was cut by 2 bases and J by 0 bases, with 10 bases left in between. The length of the CDR3 is 15 residues. Germline CDR1 MNHEY, CDR2 SVGAGI. DNA for the CDR3: TGTGCCAGCAGTTACGGTGGTCAGACTAACTATGGCTACACCTTC. This gives the protein CASSYGGQTNYGYTF.

J is TRBJ1-2 and V is TRBV28, with D hard to call. CDR1 MDHEN and CDR2 SYDVKM come from the germline V gene. This CDR3 has 12 amino acids. Trimming removed 6 bases at V and 4 bases at J, with 9 bases between. The chain's CDR3 is CASSPTGYGYTF. The CDR3 DNA reads TGTGCCAGCAGCCCGACGGGCTATGGCTACACCTTC.

V usage is TRBV9 and J usage is TRBJ2-3; TRBD2 agrees at 7 bases. The CDR3 runs to 15 residues. Germline CDR1 SGDLS, CDR2 YYNGEE. V was clipped by 0 bases and J by 3 bases; unmatched bases: 4. The CDR3 here is CASSVGTSRTDTQYF. The CDR3 DNA sequence: TGTGCCAGCAGCGTAGGGACTAGTCGAACAGATACGCAGTATTTT.

V usage is TRBV4-2 and J usage is TRBJ1-1, with D possibly TRBD1 on 5 matching bases. Germline CDR1 is LGHNA and CDR2 is YNFKEQ. There are 17 residues in the CDR3. V gave up 4 bases and J gave up 2 bases, with 20 bases separating them. CDR3 protein: CASSPGGTEEYNTEAFF. The CDR3, as DNA: TGTGCCAGCAGCCCAGGCGGGACCGAGGAGTATAACACTGAAGCTTTCTTT.

V is TRBV6-5 and J is TRBJ2-6, with a possible D match to TRBD1 (6 bases). Trimming removed 7 bases from V and 4 bases from J, with 14 bases in between. The CDR3 has 15 residues. Germline V lookup: CDR1 MNHEY, CDR2 SVGAGI. The CDR3 DNA reads TGTGCCAGCAAACCGTACAGGGCCGGGGCCAACGTCCTGACTTTC. It specifies CASKPYRAGANVLTF.

The chain has TRBV7-2 and TRBJ1-2; a weak D match, TRBD1 (5 bases). V lost 5 bases and J lost 8, with 18 bases in between. This CDR3 has 14 amino acids. Germline assignment: CDR1 SGHTA and CDR2 FQGNSA. The CDR3: CASSPDSAWGGYTF. CDR3 DNA: TGTGCCAGCAGCCCTGACAGCGCCTGGGGAGGCTACACCTTC.

The chain uses TRBV6-5 and TRBJ1-5; TRBD1 might be the D (6 bases). Trimming left V 6 bases short and J 2 bases short, with 14 bases between. Germline values: CDR1 MNHEY, CDR2 SVGAGI. This CDR3 contains 15 residues. CDR3 amino acids: CASSPDRGGNQPQHF. CDR3 bases: TGTGCCAGCAGCCCGGACAGAGGGGGCAATCAGCCCCAGCATTTT.

The chain links TRBV6-5 to TRBJ1-1, with TRBD1 as a possible D gene (6 bases). The V and J ends lost 2 bases and 6 bases respectively, with 10 bases between them. This CDR3 has 13 amino acids. Germline values: CDR1 MNHEY, CDR2 SVGAGI. CDR3 coding DNA: TGTGCCAGCAGTTACACAGGGATCTCTGAAGCTTTCTTT. It specifies CASSYTGISEAFF.

As DNA, the CDR3 is TGTGCCACCAGCCCGGGAGGGGTCAATCAGCCCCAGCATTTT. Its translation: CATSPGGVNQPQHF. The chain is built from TRBV15 and TRBJ1-5, with D maybe TRBD1 (5 bases). V lost 5 bases, J lost 3 bases, and 11 bases lay in between. Germline-derived CDR1 and CDR2 are LNHNV and YYDKDF (reference sequence). The CDR3 loop spans 14 amino acids.

V is TRBV7-8 and J is TRBJ1-2; 7 nucleotides line up with TRBD1. The CDR3 spans 15 residues. Per the germline V gene, CDR1 is SGHVS and CDR2 is FQNEAQ. Trimming cost V 5 bases and J 3 bases; bases outside gene matches: 9. The CDR3 bases are TGTGCCAGCAGCCAAGGAGGGGGCTCTCACTATGGCTACACCTTC. Translation gives CASSQGGGSHYGYTF.

The chain links TRBV2 to TRBJ2-1; 8 nucleotides line up with TRBD1. Germline CDR1 is SNHLY and CDR2 is FYNNEI. V gave up 8 bases and J gave up 8 bases; unmatched junction bases: 14. This CDR3 has 15 residues. Written as DNA, the CDR3 is TGTGCCAGCGGAAAAGAATCGACAGGGGTAGATGAGCAGTTCTTC. Translation: CASGKESTGVDEQFF. The full variable domain, with the rest looked up from reference TRBV2 and TRBJ2-1, is EPEVTQTPSHQVTQMGQEVILRCVPISNHLYFYWYRQILGQKVEFLVSFYNNEISEKSEIFDDQFSVERPDGSNFTLKIRSTKLEDSAMYFCASGKESTGVDEQFFGPGTRLTVL.

This clone has a single count. The V and J genes are TRBV5-1 and TRBJ2-7; a weak D match, TRBD1 (6 bases). The germline V gene has CDR1 SGHRS and CDR2 YFSETQ. The V end was cut by 0 bases, the J end by 3 bases, with 13 bases between. CDR3 length: 15 residues. CDR3 in amino acids: CASSLVAGANYEQYF. CDR3 in DNA: TGCGCCAGCAGCTTGGTAGCAGGGGCCAACTACGAGCAGTACTTC.